The 26 T cell receptor beta chains in this list originate from one sample, sequenced in a study of OX40 agonist ivuxolimab in advanced cancers. Sequencing was performed with immunoSEQ multiplex PCR; in TCRdb, only in-frame clones are kept and a portion is missing. The table has approximately 66,000 clones, about 86% seen once. The sample consisted of CD4+ or CD8+ T cells sorted from blood, taken in a trial of the OX40 agonist ivuxolimab. Receptor source: an adult with an advanced solid tumor such as melanoma, head and neck, liver or kidney cancer.

The V and J genes are TRBV18 and TRBJ2-1; D is perhaps TRBD1 or TRBD2 (5 bases each). Germline lookup yields CDR1 KGHSH and CDR2 LQKENI. Trimming took 6 bases from V and 15 from J, leaving 15 bases between them. This CDR3 has 11 residues. The CDR3 is CASSTGTASFF. Written as DNA, the CDR3 is TGTGCCAGCTCCACCGGGACGGCGTCGTTCTTC.

The chain joins TRBV14 to TRBJ2-7, with 13 nucleotides matching TRBD2. Germline CDR1 SGHDN, CDR2 FVKESK. V dropped 4 bases and J dropped 0; count of bases not matched to a gene: 6. CDR3 length: 17 residues. CDR3 region: CASSLRLAGGRSYEQYF. The CDR3 DNA reads as TGTGCCAGCAGCCTAAGACTAGCGGGGGGCCGCTCCTACGAGCAGTACTTC.

The V gene is TRBV4-2, the J gene TRBJ2-3; 7 nucleotides agree with TRBD1. This CDR3 is 15 amino acids long. The V and J ends lost 0 bases and 3 bases, in that order; junction bases with no gene match: 3. The V gene's germline CDR1 is LGHNA and CDR2 YNFKEQ. In DNA, the CDR3 is TGTGCCAGCAGCCAAGATCGCAGGGGGACAGATACGCAGTATTTT. Amino acid sequence: CASSQDRRGTDTQYF.

The chain couples TRBV2 to TRBJ1-4; no definite D call. The CDR3 contains 12 residues. V lost 2 bases to trimming and J lost 11 bases, with 9 bases between them. Germline CDR1 is SNHLY and CDR2 is FYNNEI. CDR3 residues: CASSETKQKLFF. CDR3 in DNA: TGTGCCAGCAGTGAAACCAAACAGAAACTGTTTTTT.

V is TRBV2 and J is TRBJ2-7; no reliable D call. Trimming cost V 3 bases and J 4 bases, with 7 bases left between them. CDR3 size: 12 residues. The germline V gene encodes CDR1 SNHLY and CDR2 FYNNEI. CDR3 DNA: TGTGCCAGCAGTGATGGCGTTTACGAGCAGTACTTC. Residues: CASSDGVYEQYF.

The chain links TRBV6-4 to TRBJ1-1; maybe TRBD1 (6 bases). CDR3 size: 13 residues. The V end was cut by 5 bases, the J end by 2 bases, with 9 bases between. Germline V gene lookup returns CDR1 MRHNA and CDR2 SNTAGT. The CDR3 region is CASSSQGNTEAFF. In DNA form, the CDR3 reads TGTGCCAGCAGTTCACAGGGTAACACTGAAGCTTTCTTT.

The rearrangement uses TRBV7-8 and TRBJ2-1, with D maybe TRBD1 (6 bases). The V and J ends lost 5 bases and 0 bases respectively, with 11 bases between them. The CDR3 runs 15 residues. The germline V gene has CDR1 SGHVS and CDR2 FQNEAQ. CDR3 sequence: CASSPGTHSYNEQFF. CDR3 sequence (DNA): TGTGCCAGCAGCCCCGGGACACACTCCTACAATGAGCAGTTCTTC.

This chain joins TRBV13 and TRBJ2-1; D is unclear. The V gene lost 4 bases and the J gene lost 3 bases, with 13 bases spanning the gap. The CDR3 is 15 amino acids. Looked up from germline, CDR1 is PRHDT and CDR2 is FYEKMQ (reference sequence). The CDR3 loop is CASSSQIDRYNEQFF. CDR3 nucleotide sequence: TGTGCCAGCAGCTCCCAGATCGACCGCTACAATGAGCAGTTCTTC. The full variable domain, completed using reference TRBV13 and TRBJ2-1, is AAGVIQSPRHLIKEKRETATLKCYPIPRHDTVYWYQQGPGQDPQFLISFYEKMQSDKGSIPDRFSAQQFSDYHSELNMSSLELGDSALYFCASSSQIDRYNEQFFGPGTRLTVL.

The J gene is TRBJ2-7, the V gene TRBV9; 9 bases are shared with TRBD1. The CDR3 spans 17 residues. V was clipped by 0 bases and J by 3 bases; unmatched bases: 10. From germline, CDR1 is SGDLS and CDR2 YYNGEE. DNA for the CDR3: TGTGCCAGCAGCGTAGGGAGCCGGACAGGGGCCGGCTACGAGCAGTACTTC. Protein: CASSVGSRTGAGYEQYF.

The J gene is TRBJ1-5, the V gene TRBV5-1; TRBD1 matches 7 bases. Per the germline V gene, CDR1 is SGHRS and CDR2 is YFSETQ. J lost 4 bases, V lost 0 bases, and 4 bases had no gene match. The CDR3 is 15 residues long. The CDR3 here is CASSLGGQKNQPQHF. The DNA for the CDR3 is TGCGCCAGCAGCTTGGGGGGACAGAAAAATCAGCCCCAGCATTTT.

The chain joins TRBV7-2 to TRBJ2-5; no reliable D call. Trimming took 0 bases from V and 6 from J, leaving 5 bases between them. This CDR3 spans 12 amino acids. The germline gives CDR1 SGHTA, CDR2 FQGNSA. CDR3 region: CASSLALQTQYF. In DNA, the CDR3 is TGTGCCAGCAGCTTAGCGTTACAGACCCAGTACTTC.

The chain couples TRBV7-6 to TRBJ2-7, with D maybe TRBD1 (6 bases). Germline CDR1 is SGHVS and CDR2 is FNYEAQ. Between the trimmed V and J ends, which lost 2 bases and 3 bases, there was a span of 11 bases. The CDR3 has 14 amino acids. CDR3 nucleotides: TGTGCCAGCAGCTTAATGACAGGTAACTACGAGCAGTACTTC. Protein sequence: CASSLMTGNYEQYF. The variable domain in full, with the rest retrieved from reference TRBV7-6 and TRBJ2-7, is GAGVSQSPRYKVTKRGQDVALRCDPISGHVSLYWYRQALGQGPEFLTYFNYEAQQDKSGLPNDRFSAERPEGSISTLTIQRTEQRDSAMYRCASSLMTGNYEQYFGPGTRLTVT.

This clone was recorded a few times. The rearrangement uses TRBV6-1 and TRBJ1-1; TRBD1 agrees at 8 bases. V lost 2 bases to trimming and J lost 2 bases; unmatched junction nucleotides: 13. Germline CDR1 and CDR2: MNHNS and SASEGT. The CDR3 length is 18 residues. CDR3 DNA: TGTGCCAGCAGTGAAAGAAGGGTCCCGGACAGGGCCAACACTGAAGCTTTCTTT. Translating gives CASSERRVPDRANTEAFF.

The chain is built from TRBV7-2 and TRBJ1-2; 7 nucleotides align to TRBD1. The V and J ends lost 4 bases and 5 bases, in that order; junction bases with no gene match: 4. CDR1 SGHTA and CDR2 FQGNSA come from the germline V gene. The length of the CDR3 is 13 residues. CDR3: CASSSDREYGYTF. As DNA, the CDR3 is TGTGCCAGCAGCTCCGACAGGGAATATGGCTACACCTTC.

The J gene is TRBJ2-5, the V gene TRBV18; D remains unclear. The CDR3 spans 15 residues. The germline V gene has CDR1 KGHSH and CDR2 LQKENI. The V end was cut by 0 bases, the J end by 1 base, with 9 bases between. The CDR3 loop is CASSPPSAPQETQYF. CDR3 nucleotides: TGTGCCAGCTCACCACCATCGGCACCCCAAGAGACCCAGTACTTC.

The rearrangement joins TRBV7-3 to TRBJ2-5, with unresolved D. The germline V gene has CDR1 SGHTA and CDR2 FQGTGA. CDR3 size: 13 residues. Trimming stripped 0 bases from V and 2 bases from J, with 4 bases between. The CDR3 nucleotides are TGTGCCAGCAGCTTAACAGTACAAGAGACCCAGTACTTC. Residues: CASSLTVQETQYF.

This sequence joins TRBV4-2 and TRBJ1-3, with TRBD1 as a possible D gene (5 bases). Germline V CDR1 and CDR2: LGHNA, YNFKEQ. V was pared by 0 bases and J by 1 base, with 7 bases between. The CDR3 covers 15 residues. CDR3 in DNA: TGTGCCAGCAGCCAAGAGGCAGGGTCTGGAAACACCATATATTTT. Its translation: CASSQEAGSGNTIYF.

This chain connects TRBV7-2 to TRBJ1-2, with TRBD1 matching 7 bases. The junction had 3 bases not matched to a gene; V was cut back by 3 bases and J by 8 bases. Germline CDR1 reads SGHTA; CDR2 reads FQGNSA. This CDR3 spans 12 amino acids. The CDR3 DNA follows: TGTGCCAGCAGCTTGACAGGGAACGGCTACACCTTC. This sequence encodes CASSLTGNGYTF. Looking up the rest from reference TRBV7-2 and TRBJ1-2 gives the full variable domain: GAGVSQSPSNKVTEKGKDVELRCDPISGHTALYWYRQSLGQGLEFLIYFQGNSAPDKSGLPSDRFSAERTGGSVSTLTIQRTQQEDSAVYLCASSLTGNGYTFGSGTRLTVV.

CDR3 sequence: CASSQGAGWIASPLHF. The CDR3 region has the DNA TGCGCCAGCAGCCAAGGGGCGGGGTGGATAGCTTCACCCCTCCACTTT. This rearrangement joins TRBV4-1 to TRBJ1-6; D unresolved. Germline V lookup: CDR1 MGHRA, CDR2 YSYEKL. V shed 1 base and J shed 9 bases, with 16 bases lying between them. This CDR3 contains 16 residues.

This clone was recorded a few times. The chain combines TRBV2 with TRBJ1-5, with TRBD1 as a possible D gene (6 bases). CDR3 size: 14 residues. Germline CDR1 is SNHLY and CDR2 is FYNNEI. The V and J ends lost 4 bases and 8 bases respectively, with 15 bases between them. The CDR3 reads CASSGDHRVEPQHF. CDR3 DNA sequence: TGTGCCAGCAGTGGAGACCACAGGGTTGAGCCCCAGCATTTT.

The chain carries TRBV6-6 and TRBJ2-2; possible D gene TRBD2, 7 bases. Deletions cut 5 bases from V and 4 bases from J, with 14 bases between. The germline V gene encodes CDR1 MNHNY and CDR2 SVGAGI (reference sequence). This CDR3 region has 15 residues. The CDR3 loop reads CASSLGGAGTGELFF. DNA of the CDR3: TGTGCCAGCAGTCTAGGGGGGGCGGGCACCGGGGAGCTGTTTTTT.

This clone was seen only a few times. V gene TRBV29-1 combines with J gene TRBJ2-7; D gene uncertain. CDR1 is SQVTM, CDR2 ANQGSEA, per germline. The CDR3 runs to 12 residues. Trimming removed 1 base at V and 6 bases at J, with 10 bases between. The CDR3 DNA follows: TGCAGCGTTGAAGGTGGCACTGGCGAGCAGTACTTC. Translation gives CSVEGGTGEQYF.

The chain carries TRBV5-1 and TRBJ1-5, with 8 bases fitting TRBD1. Germline loops: CDR1 SGHRS, CDR2 YFSETQ. The junction had 5 bases not matched to a gene; V was cut back by 1 base and J by 2 bases. The length of the CDR3 is 16 residues. This CDR3 is CASSLTGQGGNQPQHF. In nucleotides, the CDR3 is TGCGCCAGCAGCTTGACCGGACAGGGTGGCAATCAGCCCCAGCATTTT.

This sequence joins TRBV15 and TRBJ1-5; D gene uncertain. V lost 0 bases and J lost 7, with 7 bases in between. Germline values: CDR1 LNHNV, CDR2 YYDKDF (reference sequence). The CDR3 has 13 amino acids. This CDR3 reads CATSRESGQPQHF. DNA of the CDR3: TGTGCCACCAGCAGAGAATCTGGGCAGCCCCAGCATTTT.

The gene calls are TRBV19 and TRBJ2-7; TRBD1 might be the D (6 bases). V was clipped by 8 bases and J by 5 bases, with 13 bases between them. The CDR3 totals 12 residues. Germline CDR1 reads LNHDA; CDR2 reads SQIVND (reference sequence). The CDR3 spells CASGYAGDEQYF. The DNA of the CDR3 is TGTGCCAGTGGTTATGCAGGGGACGAGCAGTACTTC.

This clone was seen a handful of times. This sequence joins TRBV25-1 and TRBJ1-6; no definite D call. Germline CDR1 and CDR2: MGHDK and SYGVNS. V was cut by 5 bases and J by 0 bases, with 11 bases left in between. This CDR3 is 16 amino acids long. CDR3 residues: CASSSSGNSYNSPLHF. The CDR3 DNA reads TGTGCCAGCAGTTCATCCGGGAACTCCTATAATTCACCCCTCCACTTT.